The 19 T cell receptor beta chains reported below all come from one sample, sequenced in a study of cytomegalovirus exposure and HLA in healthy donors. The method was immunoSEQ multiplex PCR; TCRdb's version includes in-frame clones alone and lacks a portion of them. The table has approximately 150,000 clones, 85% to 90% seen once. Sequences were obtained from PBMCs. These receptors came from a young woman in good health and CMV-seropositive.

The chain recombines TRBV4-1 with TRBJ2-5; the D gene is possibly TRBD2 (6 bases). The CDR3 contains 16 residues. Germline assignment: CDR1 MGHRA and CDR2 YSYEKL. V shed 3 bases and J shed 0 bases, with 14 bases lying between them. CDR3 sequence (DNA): TGCGCCAGCAGCCAGCAGGCGGGATTGTACCAAGAGACCCAGTACTTC. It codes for CASSQQAGLYQETQYF.

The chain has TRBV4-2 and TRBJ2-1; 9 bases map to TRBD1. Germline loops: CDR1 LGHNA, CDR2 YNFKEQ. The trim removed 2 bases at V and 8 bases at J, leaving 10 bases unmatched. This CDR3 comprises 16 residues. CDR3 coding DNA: TGTGCCAGCAGCCAATTCCTCGGTTGGACAGGGGATGAGCAGTTCTTC. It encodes CASSQFLGWTGDEQFF.

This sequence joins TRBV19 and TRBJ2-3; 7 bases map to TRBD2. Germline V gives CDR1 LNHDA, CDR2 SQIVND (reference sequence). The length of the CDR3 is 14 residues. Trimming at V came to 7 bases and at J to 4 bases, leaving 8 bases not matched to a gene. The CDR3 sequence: CASTFGAGSDTQYF. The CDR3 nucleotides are TGTGCCAGTACCTTTGGAGCGGGATCAGATACGCAGTATTTT.

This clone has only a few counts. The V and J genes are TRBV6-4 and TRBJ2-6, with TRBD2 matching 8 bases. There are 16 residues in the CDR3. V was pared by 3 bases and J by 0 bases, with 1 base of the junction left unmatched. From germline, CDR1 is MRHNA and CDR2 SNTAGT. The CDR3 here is CASSESGSSGANVLTF. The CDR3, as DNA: TGTGCCAGCAGTGAGAGCGGGAGCTCTGGGGCCAACGTCCTGACTTTC.

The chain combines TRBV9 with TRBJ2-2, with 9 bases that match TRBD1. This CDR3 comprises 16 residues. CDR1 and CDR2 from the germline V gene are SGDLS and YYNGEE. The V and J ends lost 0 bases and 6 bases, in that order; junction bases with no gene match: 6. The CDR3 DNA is TGTGCCAGCAGCGTAGATCCACAGGGGGCTCCCGGGGAGCTGTTTTTT. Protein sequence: CASSVDPQGAPGELFF. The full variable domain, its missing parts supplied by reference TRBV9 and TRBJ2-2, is DSGVTQTPKHLITATGQRVTLRCSPRSGDLSVYWYQQSLDQGLQFLIQYYNGEERAKGNILERFSAQQFPDLHSELNLSSLELGDSALYFCASSVDPQGAPGELFFGEGSRLTVL.

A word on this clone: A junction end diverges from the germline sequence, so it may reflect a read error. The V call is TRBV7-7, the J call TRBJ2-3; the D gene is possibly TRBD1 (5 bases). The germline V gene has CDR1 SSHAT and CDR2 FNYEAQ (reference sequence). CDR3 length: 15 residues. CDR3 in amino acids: CASSLGTGSTDTQYF. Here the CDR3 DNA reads TGTGCTAGCAGCTTAGGCACAGGCAGCACAGATACGCAGTATTTT. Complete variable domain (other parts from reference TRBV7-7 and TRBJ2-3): GAGVSQSPRYKVTKRGQDVTLRCDPISSHATLYWYQQALGQGPEFLTYFNYEAQPDKSGLPSDRFSAERPEGSISTLTIQRTEQRDSAMYRCASSLGTGSTDTQYFGPGTRLTVL.

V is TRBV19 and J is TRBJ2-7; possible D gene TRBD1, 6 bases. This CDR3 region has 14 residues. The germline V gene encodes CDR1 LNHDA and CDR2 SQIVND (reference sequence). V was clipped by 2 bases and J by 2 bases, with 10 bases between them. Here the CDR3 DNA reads TGTGCCAGTAGTATAACAGGGAACACCTACGAGCAGTACTTC. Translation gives CASSITGNTYEQYF.

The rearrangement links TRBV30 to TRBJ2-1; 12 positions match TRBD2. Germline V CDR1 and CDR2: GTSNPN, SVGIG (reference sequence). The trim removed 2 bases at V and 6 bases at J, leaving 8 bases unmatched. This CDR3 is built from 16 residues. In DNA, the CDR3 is TGTGCCTGGAGTCGCCGACTAGCGGGAGATTTCAATGAGCAGTTCTTC. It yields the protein CAWSRRLAGDFNEQFF.

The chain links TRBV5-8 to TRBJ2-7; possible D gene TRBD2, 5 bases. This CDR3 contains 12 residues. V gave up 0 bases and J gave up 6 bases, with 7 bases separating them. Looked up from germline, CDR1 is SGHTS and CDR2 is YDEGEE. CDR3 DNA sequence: TGTGCCAGCAGCTTGGTACTAGGCGAGCAGTACTTC. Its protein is CASSLVLGEQYF.

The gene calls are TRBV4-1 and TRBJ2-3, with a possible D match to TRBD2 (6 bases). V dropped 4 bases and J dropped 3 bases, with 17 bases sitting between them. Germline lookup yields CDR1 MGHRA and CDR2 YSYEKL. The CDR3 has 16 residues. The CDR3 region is CASSPPRDSGTDTQYF. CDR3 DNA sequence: TGCGCCAGCAGCCCGCCGCGGGATTCTGGTACAGATACGCAGTATTTT.

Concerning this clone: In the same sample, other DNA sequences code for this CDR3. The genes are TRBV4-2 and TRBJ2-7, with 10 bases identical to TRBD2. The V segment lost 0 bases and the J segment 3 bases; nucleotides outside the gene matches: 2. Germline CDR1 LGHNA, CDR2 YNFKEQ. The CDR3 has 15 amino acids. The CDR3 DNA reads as TGTGCCAGCAGCCAAGAATCTAGCGGGAGCTACGAGCAGTACTTC. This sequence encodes CASSQESSGSYEQYF.

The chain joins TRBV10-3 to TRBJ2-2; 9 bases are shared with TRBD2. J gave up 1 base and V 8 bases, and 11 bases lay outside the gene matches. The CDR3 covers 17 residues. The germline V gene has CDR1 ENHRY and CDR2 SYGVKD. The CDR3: CAIGVSGSRMNTGELFF. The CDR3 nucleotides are TGTGCCATCGGGGTTAGCGGGAGTAGGATGAACACCGGGGAGCTGTTTTTT.

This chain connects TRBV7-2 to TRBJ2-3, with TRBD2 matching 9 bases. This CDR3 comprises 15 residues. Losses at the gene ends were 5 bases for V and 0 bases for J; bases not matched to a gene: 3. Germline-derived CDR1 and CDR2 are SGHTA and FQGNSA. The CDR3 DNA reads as TGTGCCAGCAGCCCTAGCGGGATTAGCACAGATACGCAGTATTTT. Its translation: CASSPSGISTDTQYF.

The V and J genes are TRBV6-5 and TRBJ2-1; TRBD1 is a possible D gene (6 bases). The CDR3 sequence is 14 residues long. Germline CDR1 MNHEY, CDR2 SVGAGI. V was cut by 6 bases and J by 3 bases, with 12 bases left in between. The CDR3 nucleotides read TGTGCCAGCAGCCTCACAGGGAGCTACAATGAGCAGTTCTTC. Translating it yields CASSLTGSYNEQFF.

CDR3 sequence reads: CASSPSTGGNMNTEAFF. CDR3 nucleotide sequence: TGCGCCAGCAGCCCGTCGACAGGGGGAAATATGAACACTGAAGCTTTCTTT. This sequence joins TRBV5-1 and TRBJ1-1; 9 positions agree with TRBD1. The germline gives CDR1 SGHRS, CDR2 YFSETQ. V lost 4 bases to trimming and J lost 0 bases; unmatched junction nucleotides: 10. The CDR3 runs to 17 residues.

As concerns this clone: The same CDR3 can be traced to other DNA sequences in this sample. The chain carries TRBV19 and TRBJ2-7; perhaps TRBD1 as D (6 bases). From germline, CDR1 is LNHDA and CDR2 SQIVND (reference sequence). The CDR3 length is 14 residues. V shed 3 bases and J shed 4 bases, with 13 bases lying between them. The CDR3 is CASSMGGGRYEQYF. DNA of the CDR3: TGTGCCAGTAGTATGGGTGGGGGCAGGTACGAGCAGTACTTC. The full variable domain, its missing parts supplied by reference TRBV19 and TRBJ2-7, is DGGITQSPKYLFRKEGQNVTLSCEQNLNHDAMYWYRQDPGQGLRLIYYSQIVNDFQKGDIAEGYSVSREKKESFPLTVTSAQKNPTAFYLCASSMGGGRYEQYFGPGTRLTVT.

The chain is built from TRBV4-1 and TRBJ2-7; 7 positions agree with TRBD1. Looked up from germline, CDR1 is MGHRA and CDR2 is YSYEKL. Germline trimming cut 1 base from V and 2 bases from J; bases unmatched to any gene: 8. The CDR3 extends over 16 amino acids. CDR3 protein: CASSQADRATTYEQYF. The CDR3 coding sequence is TGCGCCAGCAGCCAAGCCGACAGGGCCACAACCTACGAGCAGTACTTC.

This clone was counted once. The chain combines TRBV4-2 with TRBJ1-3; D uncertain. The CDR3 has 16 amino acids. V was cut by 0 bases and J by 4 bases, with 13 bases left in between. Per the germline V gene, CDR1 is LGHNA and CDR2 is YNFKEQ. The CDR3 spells CASSQETGWVGNTIYF. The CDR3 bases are TGTGCCAGCAGCCAAGAAACGGGGTGGGTCGGAAACACCATATATTTT.

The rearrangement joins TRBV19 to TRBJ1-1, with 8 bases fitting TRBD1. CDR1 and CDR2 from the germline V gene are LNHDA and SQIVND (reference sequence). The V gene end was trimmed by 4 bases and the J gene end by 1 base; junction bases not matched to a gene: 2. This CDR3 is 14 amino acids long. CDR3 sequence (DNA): TGTGCCAGTAGTACCGACAGGGGGAACACTGAAGCTTTCTTT. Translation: CASSTDRGNTEAFF.